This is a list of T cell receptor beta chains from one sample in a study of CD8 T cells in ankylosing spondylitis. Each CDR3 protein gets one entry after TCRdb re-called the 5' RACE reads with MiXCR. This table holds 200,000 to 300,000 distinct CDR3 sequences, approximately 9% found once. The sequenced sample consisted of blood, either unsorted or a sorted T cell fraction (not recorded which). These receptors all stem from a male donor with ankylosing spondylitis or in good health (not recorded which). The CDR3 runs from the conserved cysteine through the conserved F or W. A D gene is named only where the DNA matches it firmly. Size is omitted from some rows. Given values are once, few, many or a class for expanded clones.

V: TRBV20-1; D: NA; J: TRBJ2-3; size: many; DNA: TGCAGTGCTAGGAGGCGTAGCGGAAGCACAGATACGCAGTATTTT; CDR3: CSARRRSGSTDTQYF
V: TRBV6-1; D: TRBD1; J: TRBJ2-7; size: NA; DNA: TGTGCCAGCAGTCAGGACAGGCTCTACGAGCAGTACTTC; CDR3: CASSQDRLYEQYF
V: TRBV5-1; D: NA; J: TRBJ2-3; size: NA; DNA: TGCGCCAGCAGCTTCGGACCCTTGGGCACAGATACGCAGTATTTT; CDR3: CASSFGPLGTDTQYF
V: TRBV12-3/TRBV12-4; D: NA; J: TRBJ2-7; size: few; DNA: TGTGCCAGCAGTGCGGGACAGACAATTGGGGAGCAGTACTTC; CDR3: CASSAGQTIGEQYF
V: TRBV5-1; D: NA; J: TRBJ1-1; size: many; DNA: TGCGCCAGCAGCGGGCTAGGGCCCGGAACTGAAGCTTTCTTT; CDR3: CASSGLGPGTEAFF
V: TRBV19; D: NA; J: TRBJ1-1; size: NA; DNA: TGTGCCAGTAGTGACCGGGGGTTCACTGAAGCTTTCTTT; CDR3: CASSDRGFTEAFF
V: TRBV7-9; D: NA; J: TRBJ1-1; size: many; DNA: TGTGCCAGCAGCCCCCCGATCTGGGGACGAAACACTGAAGCTTTCTTT; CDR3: CASSPPIWGRNTEAFF
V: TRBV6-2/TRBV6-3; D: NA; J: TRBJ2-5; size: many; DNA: TGTGCCAGCAGGATCGGGAACCAAGAGACCCAGTACTTC; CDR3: CASRIGNQETQYF
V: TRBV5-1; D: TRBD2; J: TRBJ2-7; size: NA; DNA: TGCGCCAGCAGCTTGGCACAGTCCGGGACTAGCGGCGAGCAGTACTTC; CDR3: CASSLAQSGTSGEQYF
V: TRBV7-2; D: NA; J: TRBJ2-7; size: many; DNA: TGTGCCAGCAGCTTACTTCGGGGGACCTACGAGCAGTACTTC; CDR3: CASSLLRGTYEQYF
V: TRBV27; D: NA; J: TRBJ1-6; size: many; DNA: TGTGCCAGCAGTTTCGGGGAACCCTATAATTCACCCCTCCACTTT; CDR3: CASSFGEPYNSPLHF
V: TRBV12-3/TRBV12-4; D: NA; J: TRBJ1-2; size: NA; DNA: TGTGCCAGCAGTCGGGACACATCATATGGCTACACCTTC; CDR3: CASSRDTSYGYTF
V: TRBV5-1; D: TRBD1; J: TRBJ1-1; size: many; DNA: TGCGCCAGCAGCTCAGGGGGGGGGACTGAAGCTTTCTTT; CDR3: CASSSGGGTEAFF
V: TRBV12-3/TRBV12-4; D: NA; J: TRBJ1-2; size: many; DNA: TGTGCCAGCAGTTACGGACAGAACTATGGCTACACCTTC; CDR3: CASSYGQNYGYTF
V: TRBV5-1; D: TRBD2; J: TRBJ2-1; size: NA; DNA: TGCGCCAGCAGCTTGTGGGGCACAGGTGTAGGGACTAGCGCGCCGCGGCAGTTCTTC; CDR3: CASSLWGTGVGTSAPRQFF
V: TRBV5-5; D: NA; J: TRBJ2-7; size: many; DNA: TGTGCCAGCAGCTCGCGGACAGATACGAGCTCCTACGAGCAGTACTTC; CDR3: CASSSRTDTSSYEQYF
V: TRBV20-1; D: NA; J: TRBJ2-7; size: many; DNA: TGCAGTGCATCCCGACAGGACTACGAGCAGTACTTC; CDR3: CSASRQDYEQYF
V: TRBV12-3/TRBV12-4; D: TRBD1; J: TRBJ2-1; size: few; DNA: TGTGCCAGCATCCTCGGGGCCAGGGGGCTTTACAATGAGCAGTTCTTC; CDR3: CASILGARGLYNEQFF
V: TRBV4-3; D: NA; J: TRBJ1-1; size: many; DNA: TGCGCCAGCAGCCTTTCGGACCGACTCCTGAACACTGAAGCTTTCTTT; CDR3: CASSLSDRLLNTEAFF
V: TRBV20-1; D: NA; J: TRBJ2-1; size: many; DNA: TGCAGTGCTAGAGCCCCTGGGAGGGGGTTAGGTGAGCAGTTCTTC; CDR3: CSARAPGRGLGEQFF
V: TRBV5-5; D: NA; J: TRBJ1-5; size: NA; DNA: TGTGCCAGCAGCCCCACTTGGGGTGGGGGCAGCAATCAGCCCCAGCATTTT; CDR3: CASSPTWGGGSNQPQHF
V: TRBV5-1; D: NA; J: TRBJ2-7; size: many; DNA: TGCGCCAGCAGCTTAACCGAATACTCCTACGAGCAGTACTTC; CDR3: CASSLTEYSYEQYF
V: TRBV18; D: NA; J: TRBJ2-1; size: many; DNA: TGTGCCAGCTCACCACTTTTGGTGGACAATGAGCAGTTCTTC; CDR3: CASSPLLVDNEQFF
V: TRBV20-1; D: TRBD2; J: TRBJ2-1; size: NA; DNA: TGCAGGTTACCGGGACTAGCGGGCTCTAGCTCCTACAATGAGCAGTTCTTC; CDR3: CRLPGLAGSSSYNEQFF
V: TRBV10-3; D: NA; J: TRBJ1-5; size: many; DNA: TGTGCCATCAGTGAGTCGAGCAGGGAGAATCAGCCCCAGCATTTT; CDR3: CAISESSRENQPQHF
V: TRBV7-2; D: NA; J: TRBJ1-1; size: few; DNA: TGTGCCAGCAGATCAACGGAGCTAATGAAAGCTTTCTTT; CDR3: CASRSTELMKAFF
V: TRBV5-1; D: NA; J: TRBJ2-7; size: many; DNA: TGCGCCAGCAGCATTGGAGTCGGTCCCGCCTACGAGCAGTACTTC; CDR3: CASSIGVGPAYEQYF
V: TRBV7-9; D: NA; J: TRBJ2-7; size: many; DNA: TGTGCCAGCAGCCTGGGGACTTACTCCTACGAGCAGTACTTC; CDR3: CASSLGTYSYEQYF